Presented here are 25 T cell receptor beta chains from one specimen sequenced in a study of shared clonotypes between healthy human individuals. Here immunoSEQ multiplex PCR was the method, and the copy in TCRdb shows in-frame clones only, minus some. Here the sample spans approximately 530,000 clones, more than 95% being singletons. Sequencing was carried out using naive CD4+ T cells sorted from blood. Documented subset: CD45RA+ positively selected. These receptors all come from a woman aged 25 to 45 in good health.

The V call is TRBV7-8, the J call TRBJ2-1, with unresolved D. The length of the CDR3 is 14 residues. Trimming removed 6 bases from V and 4 bases from J, with 13 bases in between. CDR1 SGHVS and CDR2 FQNEAQ come from the germline V gene. CDR3 nucleotides: TGTGCCAGCAGTCACTCATTGGGGTACAATGAGCAGTTCTTC. Amino acids: CASSHSLGYNEQFF.

This clone was seen once. V gene TRBV6-5 combines with J gene TRBJ1-1; D is unclear. CDR1 and CDR2 (germline): MNHEY, SVGAGI. The ends were cut back, 0 bases at V and 5 bases at J, with 7 bases in the middle. The CDR3 length is 13 residues. The CDR3 region has the DNA TGTGCCAGCAGTTACTCGGGCGAAACTGAAGCTTTCTTT. Amino acids: CASSYSGETEAFF.

V and J are TRBV7-3 and TRBJ2-1, with 8 bases aligning to TRBD2. The CDR3 consists of 15 residues. V dropped 5 bases and J dropped 0; count of bases not matched to a gene: 3. CDR1 is SGHTA and CDR2 is FQGTGA in the germline V gene. The CDR3 DNA reads as TGTGCCAGCAGCCTTAGCGGGGACTCCTACAATGAGCAGTTCTTC. It yields the protein CASSLSGDSYNEQFF. Using reference TRBV7-3 and TRBJ2-1 for the parts outside the CDR3, the full variable domain is GAGVSQTPSNKVTEKGKYVELRCDPISGHTALYWYRQSLGQGPEFLIYFQGTGAADDSGLPNDRFFAVRPEGSVSTLKIQRTERGDSAVYLCASSLSGDSYNEQFFGPGTRLTVL.

V gene TRBV6-4 combines with J gene TRBJ1-2, with D perhaps TRBD1 (5 bases). This CDR3 has 15 residues. Deletions cut 4 bases from V and 4 bases from J, with 16 bases between. CDR1 MRHNA and CDR2 SNTAGT come from the germline V gene. CDR3 sequence: CASSVSLQGAYGYTF. In nucleotides, the CDR3 is TGTGCCAGCAGTGTCTCCCTGCAGGGCGCCTATGGCTACACCTTC.

The chain has TRBV11-2 and TRBJ2-5; D possibly uses TRBD1 or TRBD2 (5 bases each). Germline CDR1 SGHAT, CDR2 FQNNGV. Between the trimmed V and J ends, which lost 1 base and 4 bases, there was a span of 16 bases. The CDR3 length is 16 residues. CDR3 sequence (DNA): TGTGCCAGCAGCTTAGTCAGAGTGGGACCCGGAGAGACCCAGTACTTC. Its translation is CASSLVRVGPGETQYF.

This rearrangement joins TRBV15 to TRBJ1-1; D remains unclear. V was shortened by 0 bases and J by 0 bases, with 8 bases between the two germline ends. There are 15 residues in the CDR3. The germline V gene encodes CDR1 LNHNV and CDR2 YYDKDF (reference sequence). CDR3 nucleotides: TGTGCCACCAGCAGAGAGGTTCCTCTGAACACTGAAGCTTTCTTT. Its protein product is CATSREVPLNTEAFF.

The chain links TRBV19 to TRBJ2-7; 7 positions agree with TRBD2. V was pared by 7 bases and J by 3 bases, with 9 bases of the junction left unmatched. The CDR3 runs to 14 residues. The germline CDR1 and CDR2 sequences are LNHDA and SQIVND (reference sequence). CDR3 DNA: TGTGCCAGTATGGGGGGGTTCGGGAACTACGAGCAGTACTTC. As protein: CASMGGFGNYEQYF.

The V call is TRBV5-4, the J call TRBJ1-1; D gene ambiguous. From germline, CDR1 is SGHNT and CDR2 YYREEE (reference sequence). The CDR3 contains 14 residues. Deletions cut 0 bases from V and 1 base from J, with 7 bases between. CDR3 amino acids: CASSLEPGNTEAFF. As DNA, the CDR3 is TGTGCCAGCAGCTTGGAACCGGGGAACACTGAAGCTTTCTTT.

CDR3 DNA: TGTGCCAGCAGTCCCTCGGGACAGACCCCCAATGAGCAGTTCTTC. The encoded protein is CASSPSGQTPNEQFF. The J gene is TRBJ2-1, the V gene TRBV27; 7 bases are shared with TRBD1. The V gene end was trimmed by 5 bases and the J gene end by 6 bases; junction bases not matched to a gene: 10. The length of the CDR3 is 15 residues. CDR1 and CDR2 from the germline V gene are MNHEY and SMNVEV (reference sequence).

The genes are TRBV25-1 and TRBJ2-7; weak D call: TRBD1 (5 bases). The germline CDR1 and CDR2 sequences are MGHDK and SYGVNS. Trimming shortened V by 10 bases and J by 3 bases, and 19 bases separated the two germline ends. This CDR3 region has 14 residues. CDR3 in amino acids: CATSEPDTFYEQYF. Written as DNA, the CDR3 is TGTGCCACCTCCGAACCGGACACCTTCTACGAGCAGTACTTC.

This chain joins TRBV30 and TRBJ1-1, with D perhaps matching TRBD1 (5 bases). Germline loops: CDR1 GTSNPN, CDR2 SVGIG (reference sequence). The CDR3 is 13 residues long. The V end was cut by 2 bases, the J end by 1 base, with 8 bases between. The CDR3: CAWSFGGNTEAFF. The CDR3 DNA sequence: TGTGCCTGGAGTTTCGGGGGGAACACTGAAGCTTTCTTT.

The chain couples TRBV19 to TRBJ2-1; D is unresolved. V lost 3 bases and J lost 4, with 7 bases in between. Germline lookup yields CDR1 LNHDA and CDR2 SQIVND (reference sequence). CDR3 length equals 13 residues. CDR3 sequence reads: CASSMVGYNEQFF. As DNA, the CDR3 is TGTGCCAGTAGTATGGTGGGGTACAATGAGCAGTTCTTC.

This rearrangement joins TRBV7-2 to TRBJ2-7; the D is unclear. Germline V gene lookup returns CDR1 SGHTA and CDR2 FQGNSA. Trimming pared 5 bases from V and 0 bases from J, leaving 8 bases between. The CDR3 sequence is 13 residues long. Here the CDR3 DNA reads TGTGCCAGCAGCCCCTGGACCTCCTACGAGCAGTACTTC. As protein: CASSPWTSYEQYF.

The chain carries TRBV2 and TRBJ1-1; possibly TRBD1 for D (5 bases). CDR1 SNHLY and CDR2 FYNNEI come from the germline V gene. The CDR3 extends over 14 amino acids. The ends were cut back, 9 bases at V and 0 bases at J, with 14 bases in the middle. CDR3 protein: CASQSDSLNTEAFF. The CDR3 region has the DNA TGTGCCAGTCAGTCAGACAGTTTGAACACTGAAGCTTTCTTT.

This chain uses TRBV11-2 with TRBJ2-5; 9 bases line up with TRBD1. The J call is doubtful: the DNA matches TRBJ2-7 better. CDR3 length equals 13 residues. CDR1 and CDR2 (germline): SGHAT, FQNNGV. In nucleotides, the CDR3 is TGTGCCAGCAGCTCAGACAGGGGGTACGAGCAGTACTTC. Protein sequence: CASSSDRGYEQYF.

This chain joins TRBV19 and TRBJ2-1, with 9 bases fitting TRBD2. Germline-derived CDR1 and CDR2 are LNHDA and SQIVND (reference sequence). V shed 6 bases, J shed 8 bases, and the junction held 14 bases outside the gene matches. This CDR3 has 16 amino acids. The CDR3, as DNA: TGTGCCAGTAGGCGGGGAGGTAGCGGGAGTCTCTATGAGCAGTTCTTC. Its protein product is CASRRGGSGSLYEQFF. Filled out from reference TRBV19 and TRBJ2-1, the complete variable domain reads DGGITQSPKYLFRKEGQNVTLSCEQNLNHDAMYWYRQDPGQGLRLIYYSQIVNDFQKGDIAEGYSVSREKKESFPLTVTSAQKNPTAFYLCASRRGGSGSLYEQFFGPGTRLTVL.

Worth noting for this clone: At one end, the junction sequence differs from germline, possibly due to a read error. The DNA for the CDR3 is TGTGCCAGCAGTGAGTTAGGACAGGAGCACTTC. It is translated as CASSELGQEHF. The chain couples TRBV2 to TRBJ2-7; 7 nucleotides line up with TRBD1. CDR3 length: 11 residues. Looked up from germline, CDR1 is SNHLY and CDR2 is FYNNEI. The full variable domain, its missing parts supplied by reference TRBV2 and TRBJ2-7, is EPEVTQTPSHQVTQMGQEVILRCVPISNHLYFYWYRQILGQKVEFLVSFYNNEISEKSEIFDDQFSVERPDGSNFTLKIRSTKLEDSAMYFCASSELGQEHFGPGTRLTVT.

This clone was observed a single time. The V gene is TRBV7-9, the J gene TRBJ2-7; no firm D call. The V end lost 3 bases, the J end lost 4 bases, and 13 bases lay between the germline ends. This CDR3 has 14 residues. Germline V gives CDR1 SEHNR, CDR2 FQNEAQ (reference sequence). This CDR3 is CASSFLAPPYEQYF. CDR3 bases: TGTGCCAGCAGCTTTTTGGCTCCACCGTACGAGCAGTACTTC.

Regarding this clone: This sample also contains other DNA sequences that code for the same CDR3. This sequence joins TRBV28 and TRBJ1-3; D is undetermined. Germline V gene sequence: CDR1 MDHEN, CDR2 SYDVKM. The CDR3 loop spans 14 amino acids. Trimming pared 5 bases from V and 7 bases from J, leaving 15 bases between. The CDR3 is CASSLQGGGNTIYF. CDR3 DNA: TGTGCCAGCAGTCTACAAGGTGGAGGGAACACCATATATTTT.

The chain couples TRBV7-3 to TRBJ2-1; TRBD1 matches at 9 bases. V gave up 1 base and J gave up 0 bases; unmatched junction bases: 4. CDR1 is SGHTA, CDR2 FQGTGA, per germline. The CDR3 runs to 17 residues. The CDR3, as DNA: TGTGCCAGCAGCTTAAGGGGACAGGGAGCCTCCTACAATGAGCAGTTCTTC. As protein: CASSLRGQGASYNEQFF.

This chain joins TRBV18 and TRBJ2-3, with D possibly TRBD2 on 6 matching bases. In germline, CDR1 is KGHSH, CDR2 LQKENI. The CDR3 covers 15 residues. V lost 3 bases to trimming and J lost 1 base, with 11 bases between them. The CDR3 bases are TGTGCCAGCTCACCGGGGGGAAGTGGCACAGATACGCAGTATTTT. It is translated as CASSPGGSGTDTQYF.

This clone has a handful of counts. The V gene is TRBV18, the J gene TRBJ2-1, with 9 bases lining up with TRBD2. The CDR3 loop spans 18 amino acids. V shed 3 bases, J shed 0 bases, and the junction held 9 bases outside the gene matches. Germline V gives CDR1 KGHSH, CDR2 LQKENI. CDR3 nucleotides: TGTGCCAGCTCACCCCTAGGGGTTAGCGGGAGCTCCTACAATGAGCAGTTCTTC. This encodes CASSPLGVSGSSYNEQFF.

The V and J genes are TRBV19 and TRBJ2-1, with a possible D match to TRBD2 (7 bases). Trimming removed 4 bases at V and 2 bases at J, with 15 bases between. Germline V lookup: CDR1 LNHDA, CDR2 SQIVND (reference sequence). This CDR3 region has 16 residues. The CDR3 DNA reads as TGTGCCAGTAGTAGTGGAGGGGGAGGGACCTACAATGAGCAGTTCTTC. This sequence encodes CASSSGGGGTYNEQFF.

Here the CDR3 reads CASSPPAGGADTQYF. CDR3 nucleotides: TGTGCCAGCAGCCCACCAGCGGGAGGGGCAGATACGCAGTATTTT. V and J are TRBV7-9 and TRBJ2-3, with TRBD2 identical over 10 bases. The trim removed 5 bases at V and 4 bases at J, leaving 6 bases unmatched. Germline V gene lookup returns CDR1 SEHNR and CDR2 FQNEAQ (reference sequence). The CDR3 runs to 15 residues.

A word on this clone: Other DNA sequences within the sample encode an identical CDR3. This chain connects TRBV19 to TRBJ1-1, with 8 bases that match TRBD1. The CDR3 length is 13 residues. Germline CDR1 is LNHDA and CDR2 is SQIVND (reference sequence). V trimming: 4 bases; J trimming: 3 bases; junction bases outside the gene matches: 1. CDR3 in amino acids: CASSTQGDTEAFF. The CDR3, as DNA: TGTGCCAGTAGTACACAGGGGGACACTGAAGCTTTCTTT.